These T cell receptor beta chains were read from a single sample in a study of cytomegalovirus exposure and HLA in healthy donors. TCRdb's copy holds only in-frame clones and misses some; the assay was immunoSEQ multiplex PCR. The data hold roughly 110,000 clones, with 74% observed a single time. The specimen was PBMCs. These receptors all stem from a woman aged 40-49 years in good health and CMV-seropositive. CDR3s include the opening cysteine and the closing phenylalanine or tryptophan. D genes are given only for firm matches.

TRBV20-1	.	TRBJ1-1	CSQGEGTEAFF
TRBV2	TRBD1	TRBJ1-2	CASSELGRGRYGYTF
TRBV5-1	TRBD1	TRBJ1-2	CASSLGDRGVYGYTF
TRBV5-4	.	TRBJ2-3	CASSTKERQYTDTQYF
TRBV27	.	TRBJ1-1	CASSLWVGSNTEAFF
TRBV10-3	TRBD1	TRBJ1-5	CAISDTGGAQPQHF
TRBV14	TRBD1	TRBJ1-6	CASSHIRDRVSPLHF
TRBV14	TRBD1	TRBJ1-2	CASSQDRANYGYTF
TRBV18	.	TRBJ2-5	CASSPPNSQETQYF
TRBV2	.	TRBJ2-1	CASSRQALDNEQFF
TRBV7-8	.	TRBJ1-1	CASSLKDRESYTEAFF
TRBV9	TRBD1	TRBJ1-1	CASSVGTGNTEAFF
TRBV14	.	TRBJ2-5	CASSQVWPGTQYF
TRBV7-9	.	TRBJ1-4	CASSLRQNEKLFF
TRBV27	.	TRBJ2-1	CASSLSVYNEQFF
TRBV2	TRBD1	TRBJ1-5	CASSSGTGRGQPQHF
TRBV9	.	TRBJ1-5	CASSPGVVRPQHF
TRBV5-1	.	TRBJ2-3	CASSADSATDTQYF
TRBV5-1	TRBD1	TRBJ1-6	CASSLETGWNSPLHF
TRBV2	TRBD2	TRBJ2-3	CASRTRTSGGTDTQYF
TRBV9	TRBD1	TRBJ2-1	CASSPGQGPHNEQFF
TRBV7-9	.	TRBJ2-7	CASSLESRTESYEQYF
TRBV4-2	TRBD1	TRBJ2-6	CASSQVDRGFGGSGANVLTF
TRBV19	.	TRBJ1-2	CASSPTMVGAVGYTF
TRBV10-3	.	TRBJ2-3	CAISGTGSTDTQYF
TRBV10-2	TRBD2	TRBJ2-5	CASSGLAGDPSGTQYF
TRBV5-1	TRBD1	TRBJ1-1	CASSLGQGALGAEAFF
TRBV5-1	TRBD1	TRBJ1-2	CASSSQGDGYTF
TRBV5-4	TRBD1	TRBJ2-3	CASRPGQGGIDTQYF
TRBV6-5	.	TRBJ2-5	CASSSTSRRGETQYF
TRBV6-6	TRBD1	TRBJ1-2	CASSYGTGWGYTF
TRBV30	.	TRBJ1-6	CAWTGRPYNSPLHF
TRBV29-1	TRBD1	TRBJ1-1	CSVADRRNTEAFF
TRBV20-1	.	TRBJ2-3	CSAVRDSTQYF
TRBV5-6	.	TRBJ2-7	CASSLLGVSAGYEQYF
TRBV20-1	.	TRBJ1-1	CSGTPNTEAFF
TRBV9	.	TRBJ1-4	CASSVGSAGEKLFF
TRBV5-1	TRBD1	TRBJ1-6	CASRLQDRGLSPLHF
TRBV4-3	.	TRBJ1-1	CASSQAGTQGDEAFF
TRBV9	.	TRBJ2-7	CASSTTGSSYEQYF
TRBV6-5	.	TRBJ2-3	CASSYDSDGYTQYF